The 5 T cell receptor beta chains given below trace back to one sample, sequenced in a study of blood T cell repertoires in COVID-19. Repertoires were generated with immunoSEQ multiplex PCR, while TCRdb's copy carries only in-frame clones and drops some. The repertoire consists of some 350,000 clones, with roughly 90% occurring once and the leading ten covering around 3%. Sequencing input: peripheral blood. These receptors were collected from a woman under 40 with COVID-19, enrolled during active disease.

The chain couples TRBV5-6 to TRBJ1-1; perhaps TRBD1 as D (6 bases). The V and J ends lost 4 bases and 5 bases respectively, with 15 bases between them. The V gene's germline CDR1 is SGHDT and CDR2 YYEEEE. The CDR3 spans 14 residues. CDR3 nucleotides: TGTGCCAGCAGCCAACAGGGCCTGAGGACTGAAGCTTTCTTT. Protein sequence: CASSQQGLRTEAFF.

The rearrangement links TRBV30 to TRBJ2-7; TRBD1 aligns across 7 bases. This CDR3 contains 12 residues. Germline trimming cut 6 bases from V and 2 bases from J; bases unmatched to any gene: 4. Germline CDR1 is GTSNPN and CDR2 is SVGIG (reference sequence). CDR3 nucleotide sequence: TGTGCCTGTAGGGACAGCGCCTACGAGCAGTACGTC. This sequence encodes CACRDSAYEQYV.

The chain has TRBV10-3 and TRBJ2-7; D is unresolved. Germline CDR1 reads ENHRY; CDR2 reads SYGVKD. The CDR3 spans 15 residues. The V gene lost 3 bases and the J gene lost 2 bases, with 14 bases spanning the gap. As DNA, the CDR3 is TGTGCCATCAGTGAATTTGTCCTTAAAACCTACGAGCAGTACTTC. Residues: CAISEFVLKTYEQYF.

The gene calls are TRBV7-2 and TRBJ1-1, with D possibly being TRBD1 (5 bases). The CDR3 is made up of 15 amino acids. Per germline, CDR1 SGHTA and CDR2 FQGNSA. V lost 5 bases to trimming and J lost 1 base, with 14 bases between them. CDR3 sequence reads: CASSPRAGWNTEAFF. For the CDR3, the DNA is TGTGCCAGCAGCCCCCGGGCAGGGTGGAACACTGAAGCTTTCTTT.

The V gene is TRBV3-1 (or the pseudogene TRBV3-2), the J gene TRBJ2-1, with 11 bases fitting TRBD2. Germline CDR1 LGHDT, CDR2 YNNKEL (reference sequence). This CDR3 comprises 14 residues. The junction had 6 bases not matched to a gene; V was cut back by 5 bases and J by 9 bases. The CDR3 nucleotides read TGTGCCAGCAGCAATAGCGGGAGGGCCAGTGAGCAGTTCTTC. Protein: CASSNSGRASEQFF.